This TCR beta chain was captured in a study of cytomegalovirus exposure and HLA in healthy donors. Germline loops: CDR1 MDHEN, CDR2 SYDVKM. The V and J ends lost 11 bases and 1 base respectively, with 23 bases between them. The CDR3 spans 16 residues. This PCR relied on a set of 60 Vbeta primers and 13 Jbeta primers. Clones were sequenced by immunoSEQ multiplex PCR, and TCRdb holds only the in-frame ones, with some missing. The top ten hold about 1.8% of the sample, which has around 130,000 clones, around 80% seen once. Sequenced material: PBMCs. This TCR derives from a woman aged 40 to 50 in good health and CMV-seronegative. The chain links TRBV28 to TRBJ1-1; D uncertain. The DNA of the CDR3 is TGTGCCTCCGCCCCCGTCCCCGGCTGGGCGAACACTGAAGCTTTCTTT. The encoded protein is CASAPVPGWANTEAFF.